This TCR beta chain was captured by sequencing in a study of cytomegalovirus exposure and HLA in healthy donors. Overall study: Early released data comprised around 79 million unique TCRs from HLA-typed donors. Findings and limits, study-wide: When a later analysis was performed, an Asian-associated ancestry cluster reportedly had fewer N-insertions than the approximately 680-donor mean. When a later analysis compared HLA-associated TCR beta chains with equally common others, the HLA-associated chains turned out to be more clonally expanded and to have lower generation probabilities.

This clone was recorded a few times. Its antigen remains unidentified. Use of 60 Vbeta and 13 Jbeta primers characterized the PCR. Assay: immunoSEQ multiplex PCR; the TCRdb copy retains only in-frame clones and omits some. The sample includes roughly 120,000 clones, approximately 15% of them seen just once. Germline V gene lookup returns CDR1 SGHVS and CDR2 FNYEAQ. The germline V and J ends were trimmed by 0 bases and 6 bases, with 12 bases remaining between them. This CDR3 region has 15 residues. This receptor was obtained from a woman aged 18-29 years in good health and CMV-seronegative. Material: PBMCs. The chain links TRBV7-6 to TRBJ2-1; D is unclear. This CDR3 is CASSLALGVGNEQFF. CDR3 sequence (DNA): TGTGCCAGCAGCTTAGCCCTAGGCGTTGGCAATGAGCAGTTCTTC.